The rows below give T cell receptor beta chains drawn from one sample of a study of T cells in tumors after PD-1 blockade. Using immunoSEQ multiplex PCR, the repertoire was profiled, and TCRdb retains in-frame clones only, with some absent. The sample includes 20,000 to 25,000 clones, roughly 73% of them seen just once. Sequenced material: PBMCs, taken before anti-PD-1 treatment. The receptors shown here come from a human donor with basal cell carcinoma. The CDR3 runs from the conserved cysteine through the conserved F or W.

V gene: TRBV2
CDR3 protein: CATCYGGARAGSSYNEQFF

V gene: TRBV4-2
CDR3 protein: CASSQDWAPGVTDTQYF

V gene: TRBV6-4
CDR3 protein: CASSTSQGVYNEQFF

V gene: TRBV6-7
CDR3 protein: CASSYRDRVTYEQYF

V gene: TRBV19
CDR3 protein: CASNFGIYYGYTF

V gene: TRBV6-6
CDR3 protein: CASSYNGNTEAFF

V gene: TRBV7-9
CDR3 protein: CASSLDRPGRTAFF

V gene: TRBV9
CDR3 protein: CASSVAYEQYF

V gene: TRBV14
CDR3 protein: CASSQLGTGRSGNTIYF

V gene: TRBV11-3
CDR3 protein: CASSPTLATDTQYF

V gene: TRBV4-2
CDR3 protein: CASSQEAGWGAEAFF

V gene: TRBV7-9
CDR3 protein: CASSSTGYEQYF

V gene: TRBV7-3
CDR3 protein: CASSLTAGGIGELFF

V gene: TRBV6-2/TRBV6-3
CDR3 protein: CASSYWPAGAGETQYF

V gene: TRBV2
CDR3 protein: CASCDGGAGVGSSYNEQFF

V gene: TRBV6-5
CDR3 protein: CASSLQGAVGNTIYF

V gene: TRBV7-9
CDR3 protein: CASSLGGNNYGYTF

V gene: TRBV19
CDR3 protein: CASSIGPPTSGRVGELFF

V gene: TRBV19
CDR3 protein: CASTGPYNEQFF

V gene: TRBV9
CDR3 protein: CASSVGQTDTQYF

V gene: TRBV30
CDR3 protein: CAWSVPGAEKLFF

V gene: TRBV12-3/TRBV12-4
CDR3 protein: CASSFSRGGELFF

V gene: TRBV9
CDR3 protein: CASSVSTGLNEKLFF

V gene: TRBV6-1
CDR3 protein: CASSERDDWAGELFF

V gene: TRBV15
CDR3 protein: CATSRGARGAVRFGDTQYF

V gene: TRBV2
CDR3 protein: CASSDGWAGEGSSYNEQFF

V gene: TRBV29-1
CDR3 protein: CSVGDIGTGTGYTF

V gene: TRBV27
CDR3 protein: CASSFRGRGYEQYF

V gene: TRBV15
CDR3 protein: CATSLGQENTEAFF

V gene: TRBV7-9
CDR3 protein: CASSPTGVNNEQFF

V gene: TRBV6-5
CDR3 protein: CASRPTGGRGEQYF

V gene: TRBV28
CDR3 protein: CASTVGGRNTGELFF

V gene: TRBV15
CDR3 protein: CATSRDVVAGWAFF

V gene: TRBV28
CDR3 protein: CASGNPGQGTDTQYF

V gene: TRBV29-1
CDR3 protein: CSVEIGGQETQYF

V gene: TRBV5-1
CDR3 protein: CASRGGGAEYGYTF

V gene: TRBV10-3
CDR3 protein: CAISVGRSPGELFF

V gene: TRBV25-1
CDR3 protein: CASSDLDRAYEQYF

V gene: TRBV10-3
CDR3 protein: CAISESTGRRKGYTF

V gene: TRBV6-5
CDR3 protein: CASSLAWDTGELFF

V gene: TRBV7-8
CDR3 protein: CASSRQGETQYF

V gene: TRBV15
CDR3 protein: CATSGREAYNEQFF

V gene: TRBV4-2
CDR3 protein: CASSQDRAGSNQPQHF

V gene: TRBV2
CDR3 protein: CPSSHGGARVGSSYNEQFF

V gene: TRBV2
CDR3 protein: CACCYGGAGEGSSYNEQFF

V gene: TRBV27
CDR3 protein: CASSLSWRAATNEKLFF

V gene: TRBV28
CDR3 protein: CASTPGSGTTGELFF

V gene: TRBV2
CDR3 protein: CASSGGGRVPDAFF

V gene: TRBV2
CDR3 protein: CASTLGMGIQETQYF

V gene: TRBV5-1
CDR3 protein: CASSSATSRVLGEQFF

V gene: TRBV2
CDR3 protein: CPRSYGWAREGSSYNEQFF

V gene: TRBV19
CDR3 protein: CASSIKRFRGDEAFF

V gene: TRBV2
CDR3 protein: CASSDQRTDTQYF

V gene: TRBV6-5
CDR3 protein: CASRGDRGPSGELFF

V gene: TRBV7-2
CDR3 protein: CASSSRQGGASYGYTF